This entry features one TCR beta chain sequence. For sorted subsets, about 190 ng DNA per replicate equaled 30,000 or so T cell genomes. TCRdb keeps only in-frame clones here, not all; method: immunoSEQ multiplex PCR. The sample carries around 83,000 clones, 60% to 70% recorded once. V was shortened by 7 bases and J by 0 bases, with 8 bases between the two germline ends. CDR1 SGDLS and CDR2 YYNGEE come from the germline V gene. CDR3 size: 12 residues. This sample was taken from a study of shared clonotypes between healthy human individuals. With CCR7-negative CD45RA+ TemRA cells, CD45RO+ cells were combined in CD8 memory.

This receptor was taken from a man younger than 45 in good health. The chain employs TRBV9 and TRBJ2-7; tentatively, D is TRBD2 (6 bases). The sequenced sample was memory CD8+ T cells sorted from blood. As to subset: CD45RO+ cells pooled with CCR7-negative TemRA cells. The CDR3 DNA is TGTGCCAGCGGGGGGAACTCCTACGAGCAGTACTTC. Translation: CASGGNSYEQYF.